This TCR beta chain was obtained from a study of radiotherapy plus CTLA-4 blockade in lung cancer. This clone has only a few counts. Its antigen is not known. The CDR3 length is 14 residues. V was cut by 7 bases and J by 5 bases, with 15 bases left in between. The V gene's germline CDR1 is LNHDA and CDR2 SQIVND (reference sequence). This table comes from immunoSEQ multiplex PCR, and its TCRdb copy is limited to in-frame clones, with some not included. The table lists around 99,000 clones, about 91% of them singletons. Overall study results and limits: Radiotherapy plus ipilimumab was followed by expansion in blood of tumor-derived TCR clones.

This clonotype was sampled from a human donor with non-small cell lung cancer that progressed on radiotherapy plus ipilimumab. The chain uses TRBV19 and TRBJ1-3; weak D call: TRBD1 (6 bases). The sequencing used peripheral blood, collected from a patient treated with radiotherapy plus ipilimumab. The CDR3 spells CASILQGGRNTIYF. In nucleotides, the CDR3 is TGTGCCAGTATCTTACAGGGCGGAAGAAACACCATATATTTT.